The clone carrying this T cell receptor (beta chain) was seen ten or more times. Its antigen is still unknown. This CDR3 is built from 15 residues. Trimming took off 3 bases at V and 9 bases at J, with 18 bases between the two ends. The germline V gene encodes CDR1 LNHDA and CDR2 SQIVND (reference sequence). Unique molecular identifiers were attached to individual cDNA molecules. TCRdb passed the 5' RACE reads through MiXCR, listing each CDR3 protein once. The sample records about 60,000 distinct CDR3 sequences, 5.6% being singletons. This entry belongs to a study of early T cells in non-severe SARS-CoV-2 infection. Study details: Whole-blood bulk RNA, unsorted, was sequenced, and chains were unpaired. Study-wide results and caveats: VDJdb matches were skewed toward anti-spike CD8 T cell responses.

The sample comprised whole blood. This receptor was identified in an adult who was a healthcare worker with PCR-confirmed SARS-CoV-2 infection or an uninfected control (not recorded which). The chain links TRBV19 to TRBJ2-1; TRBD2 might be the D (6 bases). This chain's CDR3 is CASSMVSGKGGEQFF. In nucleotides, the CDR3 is TGTGCCAGTAGTATGGTTAGCGGAAAAGGTGGTGAGCAGTTCTTC.